The clone carrying this TCR beta chain was counted a few times. Library preparation tagged each individual cDNA molecule with a unique molecular identifier. TCRdb re-derived calls from the RACE reads in MiXCR, one entry per CDR3 protein. The sample consists of some 91,000 distinct CDR3 sequences, roughly 12% of them appearing once. This specimen comes from a study of human T cells and chemical hapten exposure. About the research overall: Patients received weekly diphenylcyclopropenone doses to the scalp throughout the roughly 23-week study. The cohort included alopecia areata under or over 50% scalp, totalis and universalis.

Specified time point: patch test 1, 2 weeks after DPC sensitization. Treatment: therapeutic diphenylcyclopropenone sensitization with weekly scalp DPC. V dropped 5 bases and J dropped 0 bases, with 13 bases sitting between them. This CDR3 is 15 amino acids long. Per germline, CDR1 KGHSH and CDR2 LQKENI. Sequences were derived from whole blood, sampled in connection with sensitization to the hapten diphenylcyclopropenone (DPC). The chain joins TRBV18 to TRBJ2-5; D possibly corresponds to TRBD2 (5 bases). The origin of this receptor is a woman aged 40-49 years with alopecia areata. Some clones in this sample may be carry-over from other donors' samples. The chain's CDR3 is CASSKAGQYQETQYF. As DNA, the CDR3 is TGTGCCAGCTCAAAGGCGGGTCAGTACCAAGAGACCCAGTACTTC.